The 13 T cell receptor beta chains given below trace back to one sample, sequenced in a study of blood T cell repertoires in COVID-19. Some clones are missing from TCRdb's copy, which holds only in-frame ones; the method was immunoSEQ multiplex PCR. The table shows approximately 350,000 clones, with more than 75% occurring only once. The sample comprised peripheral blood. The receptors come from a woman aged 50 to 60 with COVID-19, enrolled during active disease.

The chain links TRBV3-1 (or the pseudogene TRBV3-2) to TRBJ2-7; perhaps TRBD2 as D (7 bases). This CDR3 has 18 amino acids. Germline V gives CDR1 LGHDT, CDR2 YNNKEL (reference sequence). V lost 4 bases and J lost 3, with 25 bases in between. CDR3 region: CASSRSKGGAGLNYEQYF. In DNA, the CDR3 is TGTGCCAGCAGCCGATCCAAAGGGGGGGCCGGGTTAAACTACGAGCAGTACTTC.

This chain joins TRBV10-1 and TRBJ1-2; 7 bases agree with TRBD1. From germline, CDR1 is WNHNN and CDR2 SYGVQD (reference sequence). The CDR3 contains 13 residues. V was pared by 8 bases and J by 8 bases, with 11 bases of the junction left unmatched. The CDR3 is CASRAGQDGGYTF. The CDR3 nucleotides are TGCGCCAGCCGGGCCGGACAGGACGGGGGCTACACCTTC.

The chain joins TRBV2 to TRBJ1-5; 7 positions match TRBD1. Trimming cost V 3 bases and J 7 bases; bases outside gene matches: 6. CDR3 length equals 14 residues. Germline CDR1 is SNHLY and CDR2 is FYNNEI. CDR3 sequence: CASSDPGGYQPQHF. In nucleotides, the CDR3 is TGTGCCAGCAGTGATCCAGGGGGTTACCAGCCCCAGCATTTT.

CDR3 sequence (DNA): TGTGCCAGCAGCTTGGGGGCTAGCGGGAGTCAAGAGACCCAGTACTTC. It specifies CASSLGASGSQETQYF. The J gene is TRBJ2-5, the V gene TRBV5-4; 10 nucleotides match TRBD2. The CDR3 extends over 16 amino acids. Per germline, CDR1 SGHNT and CDR2 YYREEE (reference sequence). Trimming took 0 bases from V and 2 from J; bases not matched to a gene: 4. The full variable domain, with the rest looked up from reference TRBV5-4 and TRBJ2-5, is ETGVTQSPTHLIKTRGQQVTLRCSSQSGHNTVSWYQQALGQGPQFIFQYYREEENGRGNFPPRFSGLQFPNYSSELNVNALELDDSALYLCASSLGASGSQETQYFGPGTRLLVL.

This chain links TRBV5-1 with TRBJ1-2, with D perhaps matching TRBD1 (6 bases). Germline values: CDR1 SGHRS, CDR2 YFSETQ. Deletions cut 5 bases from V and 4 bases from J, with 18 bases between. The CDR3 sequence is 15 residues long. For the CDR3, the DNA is TGCGCCAGCAGGCCCTGGGCGGGGGGCGGCTATGGCTACACCTTC. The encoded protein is CASRPWAGGGYGYTF.

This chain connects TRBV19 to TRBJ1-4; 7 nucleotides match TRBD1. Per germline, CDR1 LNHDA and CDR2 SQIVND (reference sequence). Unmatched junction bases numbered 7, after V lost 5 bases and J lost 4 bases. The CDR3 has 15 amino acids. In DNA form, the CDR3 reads TGTGCCAGTAGTCCTGGACAGGTTCTTAATGAAAAACTGTTTTTT. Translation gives CASSPGQVLNEKLFF.

CDR3 in DNA: TGTGCCAGCAGCCACGACAGTAGCTATGGCTACACCTTC. As protein: CASSHDSSYGYTF. V usage is TRBV7-9 and J usage is TRBJ1-2; TRBD1 is a possible D gene (5 bases). V lost 5 bases and J 4 bases, leaving 11 bases between the germline ends. CDR3 length: 13 amino acids. Germline V gene lookup returns CDR1 SEHNR and CDR2 FQNEAQ (reference sequence).

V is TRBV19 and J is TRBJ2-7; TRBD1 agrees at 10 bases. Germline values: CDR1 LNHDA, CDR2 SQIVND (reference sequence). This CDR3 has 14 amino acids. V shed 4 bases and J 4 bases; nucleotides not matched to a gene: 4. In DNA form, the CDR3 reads TGTGCCAGTAGTACCATGGGACAGGGGTACGAGCAGTACTTC. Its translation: CASSTMGQGYEQYF.

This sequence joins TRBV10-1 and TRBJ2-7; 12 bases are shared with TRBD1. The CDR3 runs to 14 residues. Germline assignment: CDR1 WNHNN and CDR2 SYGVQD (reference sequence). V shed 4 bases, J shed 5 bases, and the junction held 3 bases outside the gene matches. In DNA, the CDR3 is TGCGCCAGCAGTGTCGGGACAGGGGGCAACGAGCAGTACTTC. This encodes CASSVGTGGNEQYF.

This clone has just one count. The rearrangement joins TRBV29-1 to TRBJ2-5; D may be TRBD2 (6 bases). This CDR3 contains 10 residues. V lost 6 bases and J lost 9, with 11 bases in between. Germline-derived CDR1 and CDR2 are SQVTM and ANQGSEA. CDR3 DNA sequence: TGCAGCGTGGCCACTAGCTCCCAGTACTTC. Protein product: CSVATSSQYF.

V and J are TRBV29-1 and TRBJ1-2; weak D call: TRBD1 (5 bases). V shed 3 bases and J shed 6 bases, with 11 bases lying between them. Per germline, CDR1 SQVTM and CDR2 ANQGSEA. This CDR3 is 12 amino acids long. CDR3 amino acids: CSVEAARDGYTF. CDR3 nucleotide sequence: TGCAGCGTTGAGGCAGCCAGGGATGGCTACACCTTC. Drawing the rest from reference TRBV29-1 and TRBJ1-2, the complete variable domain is SAVISQKPSRDICQRGTSLTIQCQVDSQVTMMFWYRQQPGQSLTLIATANQGSEATYESGFVIDKFPISRPNLTFSTLTVSNMSPEDSSIYLCSVEAARDGYTFGSGTRLTVV.

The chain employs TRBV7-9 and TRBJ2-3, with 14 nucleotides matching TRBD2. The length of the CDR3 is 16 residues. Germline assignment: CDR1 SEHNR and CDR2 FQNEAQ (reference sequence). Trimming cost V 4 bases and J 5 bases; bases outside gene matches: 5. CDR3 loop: CASSYGLAGGVDTQYF. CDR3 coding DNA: TGTGCCAGCAGCTACGGACTAGCGGGAGGAGTAGATACGCAGTATTTT.

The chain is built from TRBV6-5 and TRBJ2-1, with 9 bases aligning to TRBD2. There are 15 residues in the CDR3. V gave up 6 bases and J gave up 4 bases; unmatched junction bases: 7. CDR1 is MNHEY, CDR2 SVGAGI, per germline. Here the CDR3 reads CASSASSGIYNEQFF. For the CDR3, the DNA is TGTGCCAGCAGCGCTTCTAGCGGGATATACAATGAGCAGTTCTTC.